The entry that follows covers one T cell receptor beta chain sequence. This table comes from immunoSEQ multiplex PCR, and its TCRdb copy is limited to in-frame clones, with some not included. This sample has roughly 250,000 clones, with about 90% found just once. The entry originates in a study of blood T cell repertoires in COVID-19. Participants spanned ages roughly 18 to 90 years and resided in about 25 US areas. This receptor was obtained from a man over 45 who had been exposed to COVID-19. The sample taken for sequencing was PBMCs or T cells enriched from blood (not recorded which).

CDR3 in amino acids: CASSLIFKQFF. CDR3 DNA sequence: TGTGCCAGCAGCTTAATTTTCAAGCAGTTCTTC. The rearrangement joins TRBV11-2 to TRBJ2-1; D remains unclear. The germline V gene has CDR1 SGHAT and CDR2 FQNNGV. V was cut by 2 bases and J by 11 bases, with 7 bases left in between. This CDR3 comprises 11 residues.